A single sample gave rise to the 11 T cell receptor beta chains below, sequenced in a study of blood T cells in healthy people across ages. Combining a sample-barcoded 5' primer with a J-beta primer mix, a second PCR ran for 7 to 11 cycles. MiXCR, run by TCRdb on the 5' RACE reads, gives a single entry per CDR3 protein. The sample has 800,000 to 950,000 distinct CDR3 sequences; about 27% are singletons. These data also featured in a second study, about T cells of mothers and their children.

Sequencing was carried out using blood. These receptors were taken from a woman between 40 and 50 years old in good health.

This clonotype was counted once. This chain links TRBV29-1 with TRBJ2-1; no reliable D call. Trimming stripped 1 base from V and 8 bases from J, with 6 bases between. CDR1 and CDR2 (germline): SQVTM, ANQGSEA. The CDR3 spans 11 residues. This CDR3 reads CSVEGPDEQFF. In DNA, the CDR3 is TGCAGCGTTGAAGGTCCCGATGAGCAGTTCTTC.

This clonotype has a handful of counts. The rearrangement links TRBV18 to TRBJ1-2, with D unclear. CDR1 is KGHSH and CDR2 is LQKENI in the germline V gene. CDR3 length: 15 residues. Trimming left V 2 bases short and J 5 bases short, with 15 bases between. This CDR3 is CASSPKLGGGYGYTF. Here the CDR3 DNA reads TGTGCCAGCTCACCAAAACTCGGAGGAGGGTATGGCTACACCTTC.

This clonotype was seen at least ten times. The chain links TRBV2 to TRBJ2-7; a possible D gene is TRBD1 (5 bases). Trimming shortened V by 0 bases and J by 2 bases, and 8 bases separated the two germline ends. Per the germline V gene, CDR1 is SNHLY and CDR2 is FYNNEI. This CDR3 comprises 14 residues. The CDR3 spells CASSEALGPYEQYF. CDR3 DNA sequence: TGTGCCAGCAGTGAAGCGCTGGGGCCCTACGAGCAGTACTTC. The full variable domain, its missing parts supplied by reference TRBV2 and TRBJ2-7, is EPEVTQTPSHQVTQMGQEVILRCVPISNHLYFYWYRQILGQKVEFLVSFYNNEISEKSEIFDDQFSVERPDGSNFTLKIRSTKLEDSAMYFCASSEALGPYEQYFGPGTRLTVT.

In its sample, this clonotype was seen once. This may be a read error, as it is one base from a much larger clone. CDR3 DNA sequence: TGTGCCAGCTCCCCGCCGGGACGCCCCTTGGTGAGCATTCAGTACTTC. Translating gives CASSPPGRPLVSIQYF. The genes are TRBV18 and TRBJ2-4; D tentatively reads TRBD1 or TRBD2 (5 bases each). This CDR3 has 16 residues. V was trimmed by 6 bases and J by 9 bases, leaving 24 bases between them. Germline V lookup: CDR1 KGHSH, CDR2 LQKENI.

This clonotype was observed a handful of times. The rearrangement links TRBV6-2 or TRBV6-3 to TRBJ2-7; D possibly matches TRBD1 or TRBD2 (5 bases each). The CDR3 runs to 12 residues. Germline lookup yields CDR1 MNHEY and CDR2 SVGEGT. The V gene lost 6 bases and the J gene lost 6 bases, with 12 bases spanning the gap. CDR3 amino acids: CASREGLGEQYF. The CDR3 DNA is TGTGCCAGCAGAGAGGGGCTAGGCGAGCAGTACTTC.

CDR3 sequence reads: CASSQEGGKGNTIYF. The DNA of the CDR3 is TGTGCCAGCAGTCAGGAGGGGGGTAAGGGAAACACCATATATTTT. The genes are TRBV6-5 and TRBJ1-3; possibly TRBD1 for D (6 bases). The CDR3 spans 15 residues. Germline values: CDR1 MNHEY, CDR2 SVGAGI. V lost 5 bases and J 4 bases, leaving 15 bases between the germline ends.

This clonotype was counted many times. The chain carries TRBV7-2 and TRBJ2-7, with D tentatively TRBD1 or TRBD2 (6 bases each). This CDR3 spans 15 amino acids. V shed 5 bases and J shed 3 bases, with 17 bases lying between them. Germline V gene lookup returns CDR1 SGHTA and CDR2 FQGNSA. This chain's CDR3 is CASSPGAAGYYEQYF. CDR3 bases: TGTGCCAGCAGCCCGGGGGCAGCCGGTTACTACGAGCAGTACTTC.

This clonotype was counted many times. V is TRBV7-9 and J is TRBJ1-2; D may be TRBD1 (6 bases). The CDR3 consists of 14 residues. Germline V CDR1 and CDR2: SEHNR, FQNEAQ (reference sequence). Trimming cost V 2 bases and J 2 bases, with 9 bases left between them. As DNA, the CDR3 is TGTGCCAGCAGCTTACAGGGGCGGAACTATGGCTACACCTTC. Translated, it gives CASSLQGRNYGYTF.

The table lists this clonotype with a few counts. The J gene is TRBJ1-4, the V gene TRBV15, with a possible D match to TRBD1 (6 bases). The V and J ends lost 0 bases and 8 bases respectively, with 13 bases between them. This CDR3 comprises 15 residues. Germline assignment: CDR1 LNHNV and CDR2 YYDKDF (reference sequence). Here the CDR3 reads CATSRDTGSFEKLFF. The CDR3 DNA reads as TGTGCCACCAGCAGAGATACAGGGTCATTCGAAAAACTGTTTTTT.

This clonotype was counted ten times or more. V usage is TRBV12-3 or TRBV12-4 and J usage is TRBJ2-3, with D uncertain. The CDR3 has 14 amino acids. V was clipped by 2 bases and J by 1 base, with 7 bases between them. The CDR3 protein is CASSLPRGTDTQYF. For the CDR3, the DNA is TGTGCCAGCAGTTTACCCCGGGGCACAGATACGCAGTATTTT.

The chain combines TRBV14 with TRBJ1-2, with D unresolved. In germline, CDR1 is SGHDN, CDR2 FVKESK. Trimming took off 0 bases at V and 3 bases at J, with 11 bases between the two ends. This CDR3 is built from 15 residues. CDR3 in DNA: TGTGCCAGCAGCCAAGATGGGTCCAGGTACTATGGCTACACCTTC. Protein sequence: CASSQDGSRYYGYTF.